Sequencing of this T cell receptor beta chain was carried out in a study of T cell responses to AZD1222 COVID-19 vaccine. Overall study findings and caveats: There were mostly white British donors and more females than males, and clonal diversity was possibly underestimated. Spike-specific TCR breadth and depth rose after two AZD1222 doses. Vaccine-associated CD4 TCRs ranged over spike, dominating at 160-218 and 743-854.

The data were produced by immunoSEQ multiplex PCR, yet TCRdb's version contains in-frame clones alone and is incomplete. This table holds approximately 160,000 clones, 90% found once. Notes on this clone: What it binds is not known.

Material: peripheral blood, obtained on day 0 of AZD1222 vaccination. This clonotype was sampled from an adult in good health.

This CDR3 reads CASSLGRENEKLFF. The CDR3 DNA sequence: TGTGCCAGCAGCTTAGGTCGGGAAAATGAAAAACTGTTTTTT. The gene calls are TRBV7-9 and TRBJ1-4, with D hard to call. This CDR3 has 14 amino acids. V lost 1 base and J lost 5, with 8 bases in between. CDR1 is SEHNR, CDR2 FQNEAQ, per germline (reference sequence). The variable domain in full, completed from reference TRBV7-9 and TRBJ1-4, reads DTGVSQNPRHKITKRGQNVTFRCDPISEHNRLYWYRQTLGQGPEFLTYFQNEAQLEKSRLLSDRFSAERPKGSFSTLEIQRTEQGDSAMYLCASSLGRENEKLFFGSGTQLSVL.